The following is a T cell receptor beta chain sequence with its context. Its antigen remains unidentified. This entry comes from a study of OX40 agonist ivuxolimab in advanced cancers. About the study: Every 2 weeks, ivuxolimab was infused into the patients intravenously at between 0.01 and 10 mg/kg. Patients with hepatocellular carcinoma, melanoma, renal cell or head and neck cancer made up the dose-escalation patients. Three patients got partial responses; one had hepatocellular carcinoma and two had cutaneous melanoma. Findings and caveats of the study: Among expanded peripheral T cells, antigen specificity went undetermined.

The length of the CDR3 is 17 residues. The germline gives CDR1 MNHEY, CDR2 SMNVEV (reference sequence). V shed 3 bases and J shed 3 bases, with 17 bases lying between them. Libraries were prepared by immunoSEQ multiplex PCR; TCRdb keeps only in-frame clonotypes and omits some of them. This table has tens of thousands of clones, approximately 82% appearing once. This chain joins TRBV27 and TRBJ2-2, with a tentative D call TRBD1 (6 bases). The sample consisted of CD4+ or CD8+ T cells sorted from blood, taken in a trial of the OX40 agonist ivuxolimab. The sequence was collected from an adult with an advanced solid tumor such as melanoma, head and neck, liver or kidney cancer. This CDR3 reads CASSFWTAQQDTGELFF. Written as DNA, the CDR3 is TGTGCCAGCAGTTTCTGGACAGCCCAGCAAGACACCGGGGAGCTGTTTTTT.